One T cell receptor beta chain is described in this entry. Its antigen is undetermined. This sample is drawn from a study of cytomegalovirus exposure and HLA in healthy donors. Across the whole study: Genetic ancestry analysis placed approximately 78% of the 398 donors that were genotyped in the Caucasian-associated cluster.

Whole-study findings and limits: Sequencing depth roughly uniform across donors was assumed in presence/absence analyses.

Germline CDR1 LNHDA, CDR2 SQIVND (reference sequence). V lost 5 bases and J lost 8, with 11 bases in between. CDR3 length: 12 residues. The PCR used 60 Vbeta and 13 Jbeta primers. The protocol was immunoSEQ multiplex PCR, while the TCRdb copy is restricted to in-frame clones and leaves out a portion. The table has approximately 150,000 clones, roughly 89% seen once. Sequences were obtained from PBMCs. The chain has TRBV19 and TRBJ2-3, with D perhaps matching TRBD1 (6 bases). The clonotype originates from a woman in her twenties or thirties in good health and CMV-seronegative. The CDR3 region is CASSSQGPTQYF. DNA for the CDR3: TGTGCCAGTAGTTCGCAGGGGCCTACGCAGTATTTT.